This paragraph covers one TCR beta chain sequence. Its antigen is undetermined. PCR employed 60 Vbeta and 13 Jbeta primers. Generated by immunoSEQ multiplex PCR, the TCRdb table keeps only in-frame clones and is missing some. The sample gives fewer than 120,000 clones, 80% of which show up once; under 3% is in the top ten. Trimming took off 3 bases at V and 0 bases at J, with 21 bases between the two ends. The germline gives CDR1 LNHDA, CDR2 SQIVND (reference sequence). The CDR3 has 19 residues. The data belong to a study of cytomegalovirus exposure and HLA in healthy donors. On the study more broadly: Around 80 million unique TCR sequences came from HLA-typed donors in an early release.

Study outcomes and limitations: CMV serostatus stood as the only immune exposure information on hand.

The TCR sequence derives from a woman aged 55-70 years in good health and CMV-seropositive. The sample comprised PBMCs. This chain connects TRBV19 to TRBJ1-5, with a tentative D call TRBD1 (5 bases). The CDR3 protein is CASSMAPLTDLYSNQPQHF. The DNA for the CDR3 is TGTGCCAGTAGTATGGCCCCTTTGACAGATCTTTATAGCAATCAGCCCCAGCATTTT.